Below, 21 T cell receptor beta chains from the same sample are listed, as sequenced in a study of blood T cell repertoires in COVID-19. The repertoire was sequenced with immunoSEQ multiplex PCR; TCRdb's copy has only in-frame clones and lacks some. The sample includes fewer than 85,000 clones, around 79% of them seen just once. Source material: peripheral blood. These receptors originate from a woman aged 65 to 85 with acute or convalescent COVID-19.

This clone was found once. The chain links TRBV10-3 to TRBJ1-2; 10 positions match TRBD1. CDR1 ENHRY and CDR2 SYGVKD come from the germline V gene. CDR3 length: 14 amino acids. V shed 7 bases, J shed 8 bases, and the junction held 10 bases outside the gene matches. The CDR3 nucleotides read TGTGCCATCACTGTGGGACAGGGGCCCGGGGGCTACACCTTC. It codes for CAITVGQGPGGYTF.

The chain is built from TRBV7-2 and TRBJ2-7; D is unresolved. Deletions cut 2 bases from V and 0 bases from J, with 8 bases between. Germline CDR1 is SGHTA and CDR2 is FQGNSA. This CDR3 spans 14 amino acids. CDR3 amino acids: CASSLQRSSYEQYF. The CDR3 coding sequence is TGTGCCAGCAGCTTACAGCGCAGCTCCTACGAGCAGTACTTC.

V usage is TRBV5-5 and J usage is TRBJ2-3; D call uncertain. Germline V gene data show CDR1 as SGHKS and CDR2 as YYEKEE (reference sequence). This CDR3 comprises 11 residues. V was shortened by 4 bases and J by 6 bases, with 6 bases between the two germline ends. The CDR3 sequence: CASSLRDTQYF. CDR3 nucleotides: TGTGCCAGCAGCCTCCGGGATACGCAGTATTTT.

This CDR3 is CASSEERKQFF. In DNA, the CDR3 is TGTGCCAGCAGTGAAGAGCGTAAGCAGTTCTTC. V usage is TRBV2 and J usage is TRBJ2-1; D gene ambiguous. The germline V and J ends were trimmed by 1 base and 11 bases, with 6 bases remaining between them. The germline V gene encodes CDR1 SNHLY and CDR2 FYNNEI. The CDR3 has 11 residues.

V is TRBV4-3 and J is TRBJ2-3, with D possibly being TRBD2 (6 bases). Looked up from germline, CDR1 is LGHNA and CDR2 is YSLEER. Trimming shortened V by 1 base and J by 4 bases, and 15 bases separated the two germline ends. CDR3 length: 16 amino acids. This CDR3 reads CASSQGSSSGADTQYF. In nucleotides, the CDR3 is TGCGCCAGCAGCCAAGGGTCTTCCTCGGGGGCAGATACGCAGTATTTT.

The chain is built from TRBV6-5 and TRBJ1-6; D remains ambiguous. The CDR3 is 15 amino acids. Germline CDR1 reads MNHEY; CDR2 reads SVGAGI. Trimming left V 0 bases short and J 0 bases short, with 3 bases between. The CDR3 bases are TGTGCCAGCAGTTACTCCCGCTCCTATAATTCACCCCTCCACTTT. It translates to CASSYSRSYNSPLHF.

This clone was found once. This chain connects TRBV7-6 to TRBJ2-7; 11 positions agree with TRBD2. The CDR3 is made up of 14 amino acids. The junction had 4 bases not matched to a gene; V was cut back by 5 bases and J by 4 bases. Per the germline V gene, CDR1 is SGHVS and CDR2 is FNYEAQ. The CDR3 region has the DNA TGTGCCAGCAGCCCCTCTAGCGGGGGGTACGAGCAGTACTTC. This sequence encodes CASSPSSGGYEQYF.

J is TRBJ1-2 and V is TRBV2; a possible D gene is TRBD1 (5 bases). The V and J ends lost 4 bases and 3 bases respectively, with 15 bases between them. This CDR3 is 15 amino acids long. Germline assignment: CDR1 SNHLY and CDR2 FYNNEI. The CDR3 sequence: CASSVDGQGYYGYTF. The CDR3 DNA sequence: TGTGCCAGCAGTGTCGATGGGCAGGGATACTATGGCTACACCTTC.

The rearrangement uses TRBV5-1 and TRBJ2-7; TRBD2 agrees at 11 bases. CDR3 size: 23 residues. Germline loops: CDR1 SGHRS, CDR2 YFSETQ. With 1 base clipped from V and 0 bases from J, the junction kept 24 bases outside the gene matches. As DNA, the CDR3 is TGCGCCAGCAGCTTGCCCCCAATCTCCCGTACTGGCAGGACTAGCGGGTACTCCTACGAGCAGTACTTC. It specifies CASSLPPISRTGRTSGYSYEQYF.

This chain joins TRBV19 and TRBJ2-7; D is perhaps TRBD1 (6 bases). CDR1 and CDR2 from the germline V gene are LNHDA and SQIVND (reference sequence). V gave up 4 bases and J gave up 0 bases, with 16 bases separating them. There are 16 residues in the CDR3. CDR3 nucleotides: TGTGCCAGTAGTACCCCAGGACAGTCAAGCTCCTACGAGCAGTACTTC. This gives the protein CASSTPGQSSSYEQYF.

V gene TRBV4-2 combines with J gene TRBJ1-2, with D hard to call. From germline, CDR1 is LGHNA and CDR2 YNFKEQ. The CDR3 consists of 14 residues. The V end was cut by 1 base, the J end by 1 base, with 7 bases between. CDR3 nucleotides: TGTGCCAGCAGCCAAGGCACGGTTAACTATGGCTACACCTTC. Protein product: CASSQGTVNYGYTF.

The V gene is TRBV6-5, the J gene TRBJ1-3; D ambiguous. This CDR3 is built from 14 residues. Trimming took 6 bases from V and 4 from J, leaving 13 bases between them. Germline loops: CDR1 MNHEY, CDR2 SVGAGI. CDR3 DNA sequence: TGTGCCAGCAGCGTAGACCCACAGGGAAACACCATATATTTT. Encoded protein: CASSVDPQGNTIYF.

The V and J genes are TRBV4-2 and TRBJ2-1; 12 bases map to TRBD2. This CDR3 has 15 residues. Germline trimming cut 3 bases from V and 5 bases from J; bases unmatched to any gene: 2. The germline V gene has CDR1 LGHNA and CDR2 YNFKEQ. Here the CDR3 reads CASSHLAGGNNEQFF. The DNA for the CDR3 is TGTGCCAGCAGCCACCTAGCGGGGGGGAACAATGAGCAGTTCTTC.

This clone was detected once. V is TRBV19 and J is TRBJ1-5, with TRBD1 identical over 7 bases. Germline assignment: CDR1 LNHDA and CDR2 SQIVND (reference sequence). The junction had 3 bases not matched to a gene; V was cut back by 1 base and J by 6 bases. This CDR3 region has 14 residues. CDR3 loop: CASSIGGGSQPQHF. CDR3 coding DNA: TGTGCCAGTAGTATAGGAGGGGGCAGTCAGCCCCAGCATTTT.

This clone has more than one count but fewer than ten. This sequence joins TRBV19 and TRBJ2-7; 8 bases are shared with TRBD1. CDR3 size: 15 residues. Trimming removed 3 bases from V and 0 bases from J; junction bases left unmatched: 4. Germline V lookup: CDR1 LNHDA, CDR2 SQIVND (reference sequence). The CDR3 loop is CASSMQGASSYEQYF. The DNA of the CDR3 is TGTGCCAGTAGTATGCAGGGGGCGAGCTCCTACGAGCAGTACTTC.

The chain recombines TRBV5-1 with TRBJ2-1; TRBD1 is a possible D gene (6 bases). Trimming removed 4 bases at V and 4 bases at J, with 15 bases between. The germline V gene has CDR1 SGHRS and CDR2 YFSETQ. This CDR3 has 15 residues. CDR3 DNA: TGCGCCAGCAGCCCGGGACATCAACTTTACAATGAGCAGTTCTTC. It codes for CASSPGHQLYNEQFF.

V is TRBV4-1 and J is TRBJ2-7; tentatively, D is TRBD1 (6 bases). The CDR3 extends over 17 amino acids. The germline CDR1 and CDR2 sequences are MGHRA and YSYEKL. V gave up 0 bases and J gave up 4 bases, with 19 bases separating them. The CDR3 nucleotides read TGCGCCAGCAGCCAAGATCAGAGGGGGACCCAAACTTACGAGCAGTACTTC. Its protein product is CASSQDQRGTQTYEQYF.

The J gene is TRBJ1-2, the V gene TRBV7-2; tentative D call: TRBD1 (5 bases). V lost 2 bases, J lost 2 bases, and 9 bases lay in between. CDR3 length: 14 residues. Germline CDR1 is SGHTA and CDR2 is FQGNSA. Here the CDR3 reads CASSLLRGNYGYTF. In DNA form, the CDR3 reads TGTGCCAGCAGCTTATTAAGGGGAAACTATGGCTACACCTTC.

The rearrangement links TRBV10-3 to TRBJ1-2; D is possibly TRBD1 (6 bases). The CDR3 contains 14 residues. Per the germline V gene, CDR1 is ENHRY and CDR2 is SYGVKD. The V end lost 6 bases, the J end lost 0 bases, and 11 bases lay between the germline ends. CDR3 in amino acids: CAISGDRSNYGYTF. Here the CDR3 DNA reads TGTGCCATCAGCGGCGACAGGTCTAACTATGGCTACACCTTC.

CDR3 in amino acids: CASSYSNVGVGELFF. Written as DNA, the CDR3 is TGTGCCAGCAGTTACTCGAATGTAGGAGTAGGGGAGCTGTTTTTT. This chain connects TRBV6-2 or TRBV6-3 to TRBJ2-2; D not resolved. Trimming pared 0 bases from V and 8 bases from J, leaving 13 bases between. Germline assignment: CDR1 MNHEY and CDR2 SVGEGT. This CDR3 has 15 amino acids.

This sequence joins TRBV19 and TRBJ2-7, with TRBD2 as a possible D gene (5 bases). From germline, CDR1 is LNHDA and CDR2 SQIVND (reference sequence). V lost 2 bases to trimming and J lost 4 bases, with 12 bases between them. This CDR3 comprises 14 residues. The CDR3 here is CASSIMGEAYEQYF. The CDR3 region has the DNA TGTGCCAGTAGTATAATGGGAGAGGCGTACGAGCAGTACTTC. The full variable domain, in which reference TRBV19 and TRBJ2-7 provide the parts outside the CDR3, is DGGITQSPKYLFRKEGQNVTLSCEQNLNHDAMYWYRQDPGQGLRLIYYSQIVNDFQKGDIAEGYSVSREKKESFPLTVTSAQKNPTAFYLCASSIMGEAYEQYFGPGTRLTVT.